This T cell receptor (beta chain) was sequenced for a study of cytomegalovirus exposure and HLA in healthy donors. General study results and limits: Some V segments, including TRBV6-2 and TRBV6-3, were excluded as indistinguishable.

Germline V gives CDR1 SQVTM, CDR2 ANQGSEA. Deletions cut 6 bases from V and 2 bases from J, with 14 bases between. The CDR3 is 14 amino acids. Researchers ran the PCR with 60 Vbeta and 13 Jbeta primers. TCRdb's table, derived via immunoSEQ multiplex PCR, lists solely in-frame clones and lacks some. This repertoire shows 130,000 or so clones, around 72% found once; its top ten account for about 1.5%. A word on this clone: The antigen is not known.

Sequenced material: PBMCs. The gene calls are TRBV29-1 and TRBJ1-5; D is undetermined. The source of this sequence is a young woman in good health and CMV-seronegative. The CDR3 bases are TGCAGCGTCGCCGCGGGTTATGGCAATCAGCCCCAGCATTTT. This translates into CSVAAGYGNQPQHF.